A single sample is the source of the 10 T cell receptor beta chains below, sequenced in a study of T-cell reconstitution after alpha-beta-depleted transplantation in children. The authors prepared the TCRbeta library with unique molecular identifiers. TCRdb redid the calling of the PCR reads with MiXCR, one entry per CDR3 protein. The data hold about 200,000 distinct CDR3 sequences, with over 15% observed a single time. Source: PBMCs, mostly from graft donor cells, taken 360 days after TCRalphabeta/CD19-depleted stem cell transplant. The receptor set was obtained from a male patient between 2 and 9 years old who had a stem cell transplant for acute lymphoblastic leukemia, so the T cells may come from the graft donor.

This clonotype has more than one count but fewer than ten. The chain uses TRBV4-3 and TRBJ2-3; D remains ambiguous. The CDR3 has 11 residues. Deletions cut 1 base from V and 8 bases from J, with 4 bases between. Germline CDR1 is LGHNA and CDR2 is YSLEER. CDR3 in DNA: TGCGCCAGCAGCCAAGGCTCTACGCAGTATTTT. This translates into CASSQGSTQYF.

V and J are TRBV7-2 and TRBJ2-7; D gene ambiguous. V lost 0 bases, J lost 7 bases, and 10 bases lay in between. The CDR3 sequence is 13 residues long. CDR1 and CDR2 from the germline V gene are SGHTA and FQGNSA. CDR3 nucleotides: TGTGCCAGCAGCTTAGCGGGGATGGGGGAGCAGTACTTC. It codes for CASSLAGMGEQYF.

This clonotype was seen more than once but under ten times. V gene TRBV6-5 combines with J gene TRBJ2-3; a possible D gene is TRBD2 (5 bases). The germline V and J ends were trimmed by 5 bases and 5 bases, with 17 bases remaining between them. The germline V gene encodes CDR1 MNHEY and CDR2 SVGAGI. The CDR3 length is 15 residues. The CDR3 coding sequence is TGTGCCAGCAGTCACCCTAGCAAAGCTATAGATACGCAGTATTTT. It encodes CASSHPSKAIDTQYF.

Only a few counts were recorded for this clonotype. J is TRBJ2-3 and V is TRBV6-2 or TRBV6-3; possibly TRBD2 for D (6 bases). Germline V gene data show CDR1 as MNHEY and CDR2 as SVGEGT. Deletions cut 5 bases from V and 7 bases from J, with 13 bases between. CDR3 size: 13 residues. CDR3 in DNA: TGTGCCAGCAGTCACCGACTAGATCATACGCAGTATTTT. This translates into CASSHRLDHTQYF.

This clonotype turned up a few times. The CDR3 DNA sequence: TGCAGTGCTAGTAGTGACAGGAGCAATCAGCCCCAGCATTTT. Residues: CSASSDRSNQPQHF. The chain combines TRBV20-1 with TRBJ1-5; tentative D call: TRBD1 (6 bases). This CDR3 spans 14 amino acids. V was clipped by 3 bases and J by 1 base, with 10 bases between them. CDR1 and CDR2 from the germline V gene are DFQATT and SNEGSKA (reference sequence).

The table lists this clonotype with many counts. CDR3 DNA: TGTGCCAGCAGCTTAGTGGTCGGGCAATTTAGGCAGTACAATGAGCAGTTCTTC. Residues: CASSLVVGQFRQYNEQFF. The rearrangement links TRBV7-8 to TRBJ2-1; D remains ambiguous. This CDR3 contains 18 residues. The germline CDR1 and CDR2 sequences are SGHVS and FQNEAQ. Trimming removed 1 base from V and 4 bases from J, with 20 bases in between.

This chain links TRBV11-2 with TRBJ2-7; D gene unclear. The CDR3 is 19 amino acids. Trimming took off 4 bases at V and 0 bases at J, with 25 bases between the two ends. CDR1 is SGHAT, CDR2 FQNNGV, per germline. The CDR3 bases are TGTGCCAGCAGCTCTAGAGGTCCCCTGACGGGTATATACTCCTACGAGCAGTACTTC. It specifies CASSSRGPLTGIYSYEQYF. The variable domain in full, with the rest retrieved from reference TRBV11-2 and TRBJ2-7, is EAGVAQSPRYKIIEKRQSVAFWCNPISGHATLYWYQQILGQGPKLLIQFQNNGVVDDSQLPKDRFSAERLKGVDSTLKIQPAKLEDSAVYLCASSSRGPLTGIYSYEQYFGPGTRLTVT.

In this sample, this clonotype turned up many times. The V and J genes are TRBV20-1 and TRBJ1-4, with D hard to call. Trimming took 2 bases from V and 5 from J, leaving 9 bases between them. The CDR3 consists of 13 residues. Germline assignment: CDR1 DFQATT and CDR2 SNEGSKA (reference sequence). The DNA of the CDR3 is TGCAGTGCTAGAAGGGAAGGAAATGAAAAACTGTTTTTT. Protein product: CSARREGNEKLFF.

This clonotype has only a few counts. Just one base apart from a much larger clone, this may be a read error. V gene TRBV7-9 combines with J gene TRBJ2-5; no clear D gene. The germline V and J ends were trimmed by 2 bases and 4 bases, with 2 bases remaining between them. CDR1 and CDR2 from the germline V gene are SEHNR and FQNEAQ (reference sequence). CDR3 size: 11 residues. For the CDR3, the DNA is TGTGCCAGCAGCTTAATAGAGACCCAGTACTTC. Translating gives CASSLIETQYF.

This clonotype was detected many times. J is TRBJ1-3 and V is TRBV7-7, with D unresolved. Trimming shortened V by 1 base and J by 6 bases, and 13 bases separated the two germline ends. From germline, CDR1 is SSHAT and CDR2 FNYEAQ (reference sequence). The CDR3 is 15 amino acids. The CDR3 is CASSLEAGAENTIYF. The CDR3 DNA sequence: TGTGCCAGCAGCTTAGAGGCAGGTGCGGAAAACACCATATATTTT.